This T cell receptor (beta chain) is from a study of Graves' ophthalmopathy and Graves' hyperthyroidism. The authors amplified TCR beta CDR3 regions from RNA transcripts. In the first round, RT-PCR was carried out with HTBI primers, and a multiplex PCR formed the second round. TCRdb itself ran the multiplex PCR reads through MiXCR, one entry per CDR3 protein. Here the sample spans roughly 400,000 distinct CDR3 sequences, around 16% being singletons. The length of the CDR3 is 16 residues. Germline lookup yields CDR1 MNHEY and CDR2 SVGAGI. V lost 0 bases, J lost 4 bases, and 16 bases lay in between. This clonotype was counted ten times or more.

The origin of this receptor is a woman aged 18-35 years with Graves' ophthalmopathy. The chain uses TRBV6-5 and TRBJ2-7, with D maybe TRBD2 (5 bases). What was sequenced was peripheral blood. The CDR3 here is CASSYSKGSRGYEQYF. The CDR3 coding sequence is TGTGCCAGCAGTTACTCGAAGGGTAGCCGGGGTTACGAGCAGTACTTC.